This T cell receptor beta chain is from a study of cytomegalovirus exposure and HLA in healthy donors. Study-wide points: Later analysis indicated greater clonal expansion among HLA-associated TCR beta chains than among equally common other chains.

V was clipped by 11 bases and J by 1 base; unmatched bases: 6. Looked up from germline, CDR1 is SGHAT and CDR2 is FQNNGV. CDR3 length: 14 amino acids. It was with 60 Vbeta and 13 Jbeta primers that the PCR ran. The repertoire was sequenced with immunoSEQ multiplex PCR; TCRdb's copy has only in-frame clones and lacks some. The sample lists approximately 210,000 clones; roughly four fifths were seen once. Concerning this clone itself: Its target is not known.

Material: PBMCs. The chain has TRBV11-2 and TRBJ2-2; 8 bases align to TRBD1. The clonotype originates from a woman aged 45-65 years in good health and CMV-seropositive. The CDR3 region is CASAGGGNTGELFF. CDR3 coding DNA: TGTGCCTCTGCAGGGGGCGGGAACACCGGGGAGCTGTTTTTT.